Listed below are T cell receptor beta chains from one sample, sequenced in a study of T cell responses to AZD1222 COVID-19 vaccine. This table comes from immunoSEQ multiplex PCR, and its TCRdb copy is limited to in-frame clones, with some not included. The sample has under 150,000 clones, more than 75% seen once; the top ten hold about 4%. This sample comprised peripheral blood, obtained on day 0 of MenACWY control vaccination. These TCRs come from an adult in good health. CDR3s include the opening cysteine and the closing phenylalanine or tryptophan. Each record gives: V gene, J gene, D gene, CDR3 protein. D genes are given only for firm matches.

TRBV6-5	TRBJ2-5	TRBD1	CASSLRGLQETQYF
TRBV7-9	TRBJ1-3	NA	CASSPDSKSSGNTIYF
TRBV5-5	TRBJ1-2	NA	CASSFHYNPDGYTF
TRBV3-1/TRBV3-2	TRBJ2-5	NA	CASSQEQGYQETQYF
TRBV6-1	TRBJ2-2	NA	CASSERGQGGGELFF
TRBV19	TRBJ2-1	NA	CASSISGGAYNEQFF
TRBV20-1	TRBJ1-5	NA	CSASTDSDQPQHF
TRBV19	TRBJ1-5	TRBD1	CASSPITGGSNQPQHF
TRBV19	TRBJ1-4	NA	CASSIDGDYEDEKLFF
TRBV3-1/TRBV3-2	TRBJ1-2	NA	CASSRGRGGYGYTF
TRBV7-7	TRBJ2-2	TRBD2	CASSRTSGGPNTGELFF
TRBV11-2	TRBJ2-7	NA	CASSLLGGGYEQYF
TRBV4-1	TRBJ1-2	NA	CASSPQVGGRTYGYTF
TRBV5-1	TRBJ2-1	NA	CASSSRQGLEYNEQFF
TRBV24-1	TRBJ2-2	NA	CATSDFTGTNTGELFF
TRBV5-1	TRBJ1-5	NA	CASSSEPQSSNQPQHF
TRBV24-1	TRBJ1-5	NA	CATSDFGGNQPQHF
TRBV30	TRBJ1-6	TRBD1	CAWSPRTGRYRPIQKVHF
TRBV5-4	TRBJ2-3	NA	CASSLEGGDTQYF
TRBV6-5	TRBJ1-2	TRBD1	CASSSTGRHGYTF
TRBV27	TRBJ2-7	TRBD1	CASKFRGGQGSYEQYF
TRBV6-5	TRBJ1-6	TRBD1	CASSRMRQGHSPLHF
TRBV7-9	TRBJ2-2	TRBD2	CASTTGGNTGELFF
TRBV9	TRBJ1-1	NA	CASSVGEYTEAFF
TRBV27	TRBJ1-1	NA	CASSLIANTEAFF
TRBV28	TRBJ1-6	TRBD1	CASLGQGNSPLHF
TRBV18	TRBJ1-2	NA	CASSPNGGVGGYTF
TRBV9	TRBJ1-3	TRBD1	CASSGQTGANTIYF
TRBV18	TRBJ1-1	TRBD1	CASSGDRATEAFF
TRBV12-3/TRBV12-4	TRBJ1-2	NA	CASSPQSRAGYTF
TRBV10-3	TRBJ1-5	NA	CAISAATNQPQHF
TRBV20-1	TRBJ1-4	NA	CSARTSEKLFF
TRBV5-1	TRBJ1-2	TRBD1	CASSRDRGIEGYTF
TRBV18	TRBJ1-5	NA	CASSPFPPLSNQPQHF
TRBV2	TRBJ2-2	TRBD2	CASGPGLVGTGELFF
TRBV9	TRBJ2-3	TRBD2	CASSQVAGTTDTQYF
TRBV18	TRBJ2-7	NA	CASSPSSYEQYF
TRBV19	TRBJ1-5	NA	CASSMRLENQPQHF
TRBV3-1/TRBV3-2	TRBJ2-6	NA	CASSQAGANVLTF
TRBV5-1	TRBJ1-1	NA	CASSQDAGVGDTEAFF
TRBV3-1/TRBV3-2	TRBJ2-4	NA	CASSPMDPLAKNIQYF
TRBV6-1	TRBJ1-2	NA	CASSDKGRYGYTF
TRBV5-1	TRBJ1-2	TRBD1	CASRGQDNYGYTF
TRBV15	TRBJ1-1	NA	CATSSQAGEAFF
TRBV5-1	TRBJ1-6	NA	CASSLGAGILNSPLHF
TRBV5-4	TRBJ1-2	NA	CASTGDRDGGYTF
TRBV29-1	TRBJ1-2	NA	CSADDPLGYGYTF
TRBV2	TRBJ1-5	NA	CASSEAGARANQPQHF
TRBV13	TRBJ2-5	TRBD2	CASSSRTSYETQYF